The 6 T cell receptor beta chains below all came from one sample that was sequenced in a study of beta chain features in type 1 diabetes. Since all of the isolated RNA was reverse transcribed, expressed TCRB transcripts were what got sequenced. Here immunoSEQ multiplex PCR was the method, and the copy in TCRdb shows in-frame clones only, minus some. The sample has under 800,000 clones; less than 20% are singletons. Sequenced input: naive CD4+ T cells from blood. These receptors all come from a young man in good health.

In its sample, this clone was seen a few times. This chain uses TRBV28 with TRBJ2-4; D possibly uses TRBD1 or TRBD2 (6 bases each). Germline V gives CDR1 MDHEN, CDR2 SYDVKM. The CDR3 runs 16 residues. V shed 2 bases and J shed 4 bases, with 15 bases lying between them. CDR3 in DNA: TGTGCCAGCAGTTTAGGAGGGGGTTTCGGAAAAAACATTCAGTACTTC. Its translation: CASSLGGGFGKNIQYF.

This chain connects TRBV10-3 to TRBJ2-5; no clear D. CDR1 and CDR2 from the germline V gene are ENHRY and SYGVKD. This CDR3 is 14 amino acids long. V was clipped by 0 bases and J by 3 bases, with 8 bases between them. CDR3 nucleotide sequence: TGTGCCATCAGTGAGTCAAACTTTAAAGAGACCCAGTACTTC. It yields the protein CAISESNFKETQYF.

V gene TRBV13 combines with J gene TRBJ2-5; D call uncertain. Deletions cut 2 bases from V and 5 bases from J, with 18 bases between. From germline, CDR1 is PRHDT and CDR2 FYEKMQ (reference sequence). This CDR3 has 16 amino acids. CDR3 in amino acids: CASSLWVYIVGETQYF. CDR3 bases: TGTGCCAGCAGCTTATGGGTCTATATTGTGGGCGAGACCCAGTACTTC.

This clone was seen a handful of times. The chain combines TRBV7-2 with TRBJ1-2, with D possibly matching TRBD1 (5 bases). Per the germline V gene, CDR1 is SGHTA and CDR2 is FQGNSA. V was cut by 0 bases and J by 6 bases, with 8 bases left in between. The CDR3 loop spans 13 amino acids. CDR3 sequence (DNA): TGTGCCAGCAGCTTAGCAGGGGTGAATGGCTACACCTTC. It translates to CASSLAGVNGYTF.

The chain combines TRBV7-9 with TRBJ1-4; D uncertain. V lost 1 base to trimming and J lost 5 bases, with 23 bases between them. The CDR3 is 19 amino acids. CDR1 SEHNR and CDR2 FQNEAQ come from the germline V gene (reference sequence). The CDR3 here is CASSLEVEVFRRRNEKLFF. The CDR3 DNA follows: TGTGCCAGCAGCTTAGAGGTAGAGGTTTTCCGACGGAGGAATGAAAAACTGTTTTTT.

V gene TRBV7-3 combines with J gene TRBJ1-1, with 10 nucleotides matching TRBD1. Germline V gives CDR1 SGHTA, CDR2 FQGTGA. V was pared by 5 bases and J by 3 bases, with 3 bases of the junction left unmatched. This CDR3 spans 14 amino acids. The chain's CDR3 is CASSPGQGHTEAFF. The DNA for the CDR3 is TGTGCCAGCAGCCCGGGACAGGGGCACACTGAAGCTTTCTTT.